Sequencing of this T cell receptor (beta chain) was carried out in a study of T cell changes during pregnancy in multiple sclerosis. Repertoires were generated with immunoSEQ multiplex PCR, while TCRdb's copy carries only in-frame clones and drops some. The data show tens of thousands of clones, about nine tenths seen once. The germline CDR1 and CDR2 sequences are SGHRS and YFSETQ. The CDR3 extends over 16 amino acids. V trimming: 0 bases; J trimming: 6 bases; junction bases outside the gene matches: 6. Sequences were derived from CD4+ T cells from peripheral blood mononuclear cells, sampled before pregnancy. The receptor's source is a female donor with multiple sclerosis, enrolled in a pregnancy study. The chain has TRBV5-1 and TRBJ2-1, with TRBD2 identical over 10 bases. CDR3 sequence (DNA): TGCGCCAGCAGCTTGGCCGGGACTAGCGTCTCCAATGAGCAGTTCTTC. Amino acid sequence: CASSLAGTSVSNEQFF. The complete variable domain, with remaining parts taken from reference TRBV5-1 and TRBJ2-1, reads KAGVTQTPRYLIKTRGQQVTLSCSPISGHRSVSWYQQTPGQGLQFLFEYFSETQRNKGNFPGRFSGRQFSNSRSEMNVSTLELGDSALYLCASSLAGTSVSNEQFFGPGTRLTVL.